This passage covers 13 T cell receptor beta chains from one sample sequenced in a study of blood T cells in healthy people across ages. Together with a sample-barcoded 5' primer, a J-beta primer mix was included in a second PCR lasting roughly 6 to 12 cycles. MiXCR was run by TCRdb on the 5' RACE reads, yielding one entry per CDR3 protein. The sample has 1.5 million to 2 million distinct CDR3 sequences, 49% seen once. The sample consisted of blood. The receptors were sampled from a woman in her thirties or forties in good health.

The genes are TRBV20-1 and TRBJ2-7; D is unclear. In germline, CDR1 is DFQATT, CDR2 SNEGSKA (reference sequence). V was shortened by 0 bases and J by 7 bases, with 13 bases between the two germline ends. The CDR3 sequence is 13 residues long. CDR3 DNA sequence: TGCAGTGCTAGAGATACGGACCTCTCTGAGCAGTACTTC. This sequence encodes CSARDTDLSEQYF.

The CDR3 here is CASSVAEGYYNEQFF. In DNA form, the CDR3 reads TGTGCCAGCAGCGTAGCCGAGGGTTACTACAATGAGCAGTTCTTC. This chain links TRBV9 with TRBJ2-1, with TRBD2 as a possible D gene (5 bases). The CDR3 extends over 15 amino acids. Trimming stripped 0 bases from V and 3 bases from J, with 10 bases between. Germline V gives CDR1 SGDLS, CDR2 YYNGEE.

This chain joins TRBV7-2 and TRBJ2-5; 8 positions agree with TRBD1. The CDR3 spans 17 residues. The germline CDR1 and CDR2 sequences are SGHTA and FQGNSA. The trim removed 1 base at V and 11 bases at J, leaving 18 bases unmatched. DNA for the CDR3: TGTGCCAGCAGCTTAGTAGCAGGGACAGGTTCGATCTACGGGCAGTACTTC. It yields the protein CASSLVAGTGSIYGQYF.

This clonotype was seen only a few times. The chain has TRBV5-1 and TRBJ1-2; no reliable D call. V shed 5 bases and J shed 5 bases, with 13 bases lying between them. This CDR3 spans 13 amino acids. The germline V gene has CDR1 SGHRS and CDR2 YFSETQ. The CDR3 bases are TGCGCCAGCAGATGGGATCAAGGGTATGGCTACACCTTC. This gives the protein CASRWDQGYGYTF. The full variable domain, completed using reference TRBV5-1 and TRBJ1-2, is KAGVTQTPRYLIKTRGQQVTLSCSPISGHRSVSWYQQTPGQGLQFLFEYFSETQRNKGNFPGRFSGRQFSNSRSEMNVSTLELGDSALYLCASRWDQGYGYTFGSGTRLTVV.

On this clonotype: This could be a read error, since a much larger clone is one nucleotide away. The gene calls are TRBV27 and TRBJ2-7; 9 nucleotides align to TRBD1. CDR1 and CDR2 (germline): MNHEY, SMNVEV (reference sequence). Trimming removed 6 bases from V and 3 bases from J; junction bases left unmatched: 3. The CDR3 is 13 residues long. The CDR3 loop reads CASRWGQGYEQYF. The CDR3 coding sequence is TGTGCCAGCAGATGGGGACAGGGCTACGAGCAGTACTTC.

The chain links TRBV20-1 to TRBJ2-7, with D possibly called TRBD1 or TRBD2 (6 bases each). The CDR3 consists of 15 residues. V was trimmed by 5 bases and J by 0 bases, leaving 17 bases between them. CDR1 DFQATT and CDR2 SNEGSKA come from the germline V gene (reference sequence). DNA for the CDR3: TGCAGTGCTCGGTCAGAGGGGGGCTACTCCTACGAGCAGTACTTC. The encoded protein is CSARSEGGYSYEQYF.

This clonotype was counted at least ten times. The gene calls are TRBV27 and TRBJ1-6; no clear D gene. V was clipped by 2 bases and J by 9 bases, with 8 bases between them. The CDR3 totals 13 residues. Looked up from germline, CDR1 is MNHEY and CDR2 is SMNVEV (reference sequence). The CDR3 is CASSLDFGSPLHF. CDR3 nucleotide sequence: TGTGCCAGCAGTTTAGATTTTGGTTCACCCCTCCACTTT.

Comments on this clonotype: At one end, the junction sequence differs from germline, possibly due to a read error. The chain couples TRBV12-3 or TRBV12-4 to TRBJ2-6; 7 bases align to TRBD1. The CDR3 contains 22 residues. CDR3 sequence reads: CAGSLARDSLAISISGANVLTF. CDR3 bases: TGTGCCGGCAGTTTAGCCCGGGACAGCCTTGCCATTTCGATCTCTGGGGCCAACGTCCTGACTTTC.

The rearrangement joins TRBV25-1 to TRBJ2-5; D tentatively fits TRBD1 or TRBD2 (5 bases each). The CDR3 extends over 13 amino acids. V was cut by 3 bases and J by 13 bases, with 18 bases left in between. Looked up from germline, CDR1 is MGHDK and CDR2 is SYGVNS. The CDR3 nucleotides are TGTGCCAGCAGTGATTCGGGGCTTGAAGAGCTGTACTTC. As protein: CASSDSGLEELYF.

V is TRBV5-1 and J is TRBJ1-2; no clear D. V dropped 9 bases and J dropped 1 base, with 10 bases sitting between them. Germline V gene lookup returns CDR1 SGHRS and CDR2 YFSETQ. The CDR3 runs 12 residues. The CDR3 here is CATRRGNYGYTF. The CDR3 nucleotides read TGCGCCACTCGGCGGGGTAACTATGGCTACACCTTC.

The gene calls are TRBV6-2 or TRBV6-3 and TRBJ2-1; 9 nucleotides agree with TRBD1. The CDR3 is 16 amino acids. After removal of 6 bases from V and 0 bases from J, the junction contained 6 bases not matched to a gene. Germline CDR1 and CDR2: MNHEY and SVGEGT. CDR3 in amino acids: CASRPRTGVSYNEQFF. Written as DNA, the CDR3 is TGTGCCAGCAGACCCCGGACAGGGGTCTCCTACAATGAGCAGTTCTTC.

This clonotype showed up just a few times. The CDR3 nucleotides read TGTGCCAGCAGCTTAGCGATCTGGCGGGGGGGGCAAGAGACCCAGTACTTC. Protein: CASSLAIWRGGQETQYF. The J gene is TRBJ2-5, the V gene TRBV7-2; 9 bases fit TRBD2. The V segment lost 0 bases and the J segment 2 bases; nucleotides outside the gene matches: 7. This CDR3 region has 17 residues. Germline lookup yields CDR1 SGHTA and CDR2 FQGNSA.

The rearrangement links TRBV7-8 to TRBJ2-7; D ambiguous. With 7 bases removed from V and 6 bases from J, the gap between germline ends came to 13 bases. This CDR3 has 12 residues. Germline V CDR1 and CDR2: SGHVS, FQNEAQ. The CDR3 spells CASIDRGLEQYF. CDR3 DNA sequence: TGTGCCAGCATCGATCGAGGTCTCGAGCAGTACTTC.